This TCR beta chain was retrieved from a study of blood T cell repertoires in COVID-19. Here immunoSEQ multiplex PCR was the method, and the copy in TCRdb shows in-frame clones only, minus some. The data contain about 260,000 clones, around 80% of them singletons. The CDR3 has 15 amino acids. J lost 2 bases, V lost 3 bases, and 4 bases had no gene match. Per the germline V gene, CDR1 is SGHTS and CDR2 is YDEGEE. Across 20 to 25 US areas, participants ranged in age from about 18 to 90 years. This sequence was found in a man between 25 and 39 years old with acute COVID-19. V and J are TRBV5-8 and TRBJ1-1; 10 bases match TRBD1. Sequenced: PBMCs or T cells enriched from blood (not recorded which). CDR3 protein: CASSSGQGVNTEAFF. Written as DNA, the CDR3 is TGTGCCAGCAGCTCTGGACAGGGGGTAAACACTGAAGCTTTCTTT.